This T cell receptor beta chain is from a study of PD-1 blockade in classical Hodgkin lymphoma. Overall study findings and caveats: The causes of the repertoire differences, possibly disease activity or prior therapy, remain undefined. Patients who began taking nivolumab under 1 year after ASCT were left out.

Autologous stem cell transplantation was followed by relapse in every patient, and brentuximab vedotin exposure varied. As to this clone: Its cognate antigen is unknown.

The CDR3 runs to 14 residues. V was clipped by 2 bases and J by 5 bases, with 12 bases between them. Germline CDR1 and CDR2: SGHTA and FQGNSA. The method was immunoSEQ multiplex PCR; TCRdb's version includes in-frame clones alone and lacks a portion of them. The sample consists of nearly 100,000 clones, over 80% of them appearing once. The origin of this receptor is a human donor with classical Hodgkin lymphoma. The chain links TRBV7-2 to TRBJ1-2; tentative D call: TRBD1 (5 bases). The input for sequencing was peripheral blood mononuclear cells (PBMCs), taken at baseline. The CDR3: CASSLRGPDYGYTF. The CDR3, as DNA: TGTGCCAGCAGCTTACGGGGACCGGATTATGGCTACACCTTC.